The next 26 T cell receptor beta chains were all read from a single sample in a study of blood T cell repertoires in COVID-19. The method was immunoSEQ multiplex PCR; TCRdb's version includes in-frame clones alone and lacks a portion of them. The data show hundreds of thousands of clones, about 90% seen once. The sequencing sample was made of peripheral blood. The receptors were sampled from a woman aged 18 to 35 who had recovered from COVID-19.

This clone was recorded once. CDR3 amino acids: CASSFGDNNQPQHF. CDR3 in DNA: TGTGCCAGCAGTTTTGGGGACAACAATCAGCCCCAGCATTTT. This chain joins TRBV28 and TRBJ1-5; D may be TRBD1 (6 bases). This CDR3 is built from 14 residues. Deletions cut 3 bases from V and 3 bases from J, with 9 bases between. The germline V gene has CDR1 MDHEN and CDR2 SYDVKM.

The V call is TRBV12-3 or TRBV12-4, the J call TRBJ1-2; 7 bases are shared with TRBD1. V trimming: 6 bases; J trimming: 6 bases; junction bases outside the gene matches: 7. The CDR3 has 13 amino acids. CDR3 amino acids: CASRPGQTNGYTF. CDR3 bases: TGTGCCAGCAGACCGGGACAGACAAATGGCTACACCTTC.

The chain links TRBV27 to TRBJ2-7, with 8 positions matching TRBD2. There are 16 residues in the CDR3. CDR1 MNHEY and CDR2 SMNVEV come from the germline V gene (reference sequence). The V segment lost 3 bases and the J segment 2 bases; nucleotides outside the gene matches: 9. CDR3 coding DNA: TGTGCCAGCAGTTTTCTGTATTCGGGGGGGCCCTACGAGCAGTACTTC. Protein product: CASSFLYSGGPYEQYF.

The J gene is TRBJ2-3, the V gene TRBV4-3; 13 bases are a match to TRBD2. The CDR3 length is 15 residues. Germline assignment: CDR1 LGHNA and CDR2 YSLEER. Unmatched junction bases numbered 6, after V lost 6 bases and J lost 6 bases. The CDR3 DNA is TGCGCCAGCAGTCCCGGGACTAGCGGGACGGATACGCAGTATTTT. It encodes CASSPGTSGTDTQYF.

This rearrangement joins TRBV4-1 to TRBJ1-2, with no clear D. The V end lost 0 bases, the J end lost 12 bases, and 17 bases lay between the germline ends. Germline V gene lookup returns CDR1 MGHRA and CDR2 YSYEKL. The CDR3 is 14 residues long. The CDR3 bases are TGCGCCAGCAGCCAAGAGAAAGTTTCAGGAGGCGACACCTTC. Protein sequence: CASSQEKVSGGDTF.

V is TRBV5-4 and J is TRBJ1-4; D is undetermined. The V gene lost 5 bases and the J gene lost 8 bases, with 16 bases spanning the gap. Per the germline V gene, CDR1 is SGHNT and CDR2 is YYREEE (reference sequence). CDR3 length equals 14 residues. The CDR3 loop is CASRQWEGREKLFF. CDR3 sequence (DNA): TGTGCCAGCAGACAATGGGAGGGCCGCGAAAAACTGTTTTTT.

V is TRBV6-5 and J is TRBJ2-7, with TRBD2 matching over 8 bases. The CDR3 is 15 amino acids. Losses at the gene ends were 4 bases for V and 5 bases for J; bases not matched to a gene: 10. Germline loops: CDR1 MNHEY, CDR2 SVGAGI. The CDR3 DNA sequence: TGTGCCAGCAGTTCCCCGGGACTAGGATACGACGAGCAGTACTTC. It is translated as CASSSPGLGYDEQYF.

The chain combines TRBV5-4 with TRBJ1-5; D gene unclear. V gave up 4 bases and J gave up 0 bases, with 11 bases separating them. In germline, CDR1 is SGHNT, CDR2 YYREEE (reference sequence). The length of the CDR3 is 15 residues. CDR3 sequence reads: CASSEAPVSNQPQHF. DNA of the CDR3: TGTGCCAGCAGCGAGGCACCGGTTAGCAATCAGCCCCAGCATTTT.

J is TRBJ2-5 and V is TRBV9; TRBD2 aligns across 7 bases. With V trimmed by 0 bases and J by 4 bases, 3 bases remained unmatched. CDR3 length: 14 residues. The V gene's germline CDR1 is SGDLS and CDR2 YYNGEE. The chain's CDR3 is CASSVGGSPETQYF. The CDR3 coding sequence is TGTGCCAGCAGCGTAGGCGGGAGTCCAGAGACCCAGTACTTC.

The chain combines TRBV6-4 with TRBJ2-1, with 11 bases that match TRBD2. This CDR3 comprises 18 residues. Germline V gives CDR1 MRHNA, CDR2 SNTAGT. Trimming cost V 0 bases and J 1 base; bases outside gene matches: 5. Written as DNA, the CDR3 is TGTGCCAGCAGTGACTCGATGCTAGCGGGAGGTTCCTACAATGAGCAGTTCTTC. Translating it yields CASSDSMLAGGSYNEQFF.

The chain employs TRBV9 and TRBJ2-1; 12 nucleotides agree with TRBD2. The length of the CDR3 is 15 residues. Germline V gives CDR1 SGDLS, CDR2 YYNGEE. The V segment lost 0 bases and the J segment 8 bases; nucleotides outside the gene matches: 3. The CDR3, as DNA: TGTGCCAGCAGCGTAGAGACTAGCGGGAGAGATGAGCAGTTCTTC. It encodes CASSVETSGRDEQFF.

This clone came up once. The chain recombines TRBV21-1 with TRBJ2-7; TRBD1, the table's D call, was not compared with the DNA. TRBV21-1 is an annotated pseudogene. The CDR3 covers 16 residues. CDR3 in amino acids: CASSKGTGTGVYEQYF. The CDR3 coding sequence is TGTGCCAGCAGCAAAGGAACCGGGACAGGGGTCTACGAGCAGTACTTC.

The V gene is TRBV19, the J gene TRBJ1-1; the match to TRBD1 covers 7 bases. With V trimmed by 6 bases and J by 3 bases, 4 bases remained unmatched. CDR3 length equals 13 residues. The germline gives CDR1 LNHDA, CDR2 SQIVND (reference sequence). The DNA of the CDR3 is TGTGCCAGTAGAGAGGGACAGTACACTGAAGCTTTCTTT. This encodes CASREGQYTEAFF.

This clone is a singleton in its sample. The chain uses TRBV12-3 or TRBV12-4 and TRBJ1-2; D unclear. Trimming took 7 bases from V and 7 from J, leaving 16 bases between them. The CDR3 has 13 residues. Written as DNA, the CDR3 is TGTGCCAGCACCACTTTACCCGATAGTGGCTACACCTTC. Its protein is CASTTLPDSGYTF.

The chain couples TRBV19 to TRBJ1-1, with D tentatively TRBD1 (5 bases). Trimming removed 2 bases from V and 1 base from J, with 11 bases in between. There are 15 residues in the CDR3. Germline V gives CDR1 LNHDA, CDR2 SQIVND (reference sequence). DNA of the CDR3: TGTGCCAGTAGTATACTGGGGGGACCGAACACTGAAGCTTTCTTT. The encoded protein is CASSILGGPNTEAFF.

This sequence joins TRBV7-2 and TRBJ2-1; weak D call: TRBD2 (5 bases). This CDR3 spans 16 amino acids. Germline V gene lookup returns CDR1 SGHTA and CDR2 FQGNSA. V gave up 2 bases and J gave up 7 bases, with 18 bases separating them. The DNA for the CDR3 is TGTGCCAGCAGCTTATTCGGGGTCCCTAGCCTGAATGAGCAGTTCTTC. Translated, it gives CASSLFGVPSLNEQFF.

The gene calls are TRBV11-2 and TRBJ1-6; D gene ambiguous. The CDR3 consists of 14 residues. V lost 1 base and J lost 7, with 8 bases in between. CDR1 SGHAT and CDR2 FQNNGV come from the germline V gene. In nucleotides, the CDR3 is TGTGCCAGCAGCTTAGGCCAGCGAAATTCACCCCTCCACTTT. This sequence encodes CASSLGQRNSPLHF.

The chain joins TRBV6-1 to TRBJ2-7, with 9 bases that match TRBD1. The CDR3 consists of 13 residues. J lost 6 bases, V lost 6 bases, and 6 bases had no gene match. Germline lookup yields CDR1 MNHNS and CDR2 SASEGT. CDR3 protein: CASRLTGGLEQYF. CDR3 bases: TGTGCCAGCAGATTGACAGGGGGACTCGAGCAGTACTTC.

Here the CDR3 DNA reads TGTGCCAGCAGCCAAGAGAACCTAGCGGGACGGTTCAGTGAGCAGTTCTTC. It yields the protein CASSQENLAGRFSEQFF. V gene TRBV4-2 combines with J gene TRBJ2-1; 9 bases match TRBD2. CDR1 is LGHNA, CDR2 YNFKEQ, per germline. Losses at the gene ends were 0 bases for V and 9 bases for J; bases not matched to a gene: 12. The CDR3 has 17 amino acids.

The table lists this clone with a few counts. The chain uses TRBV25-1 and TRBJ2-7; weak D call: TRBD2 (5 bases). The V gene lost 7 bases and the J gene lost 2 bases, with 12 bases spanning the gap. The CDR3 covers 13 residues. Germline V gene data show CDR1 as MGHDK and CDR2 as SYGVNS. The DNA for the CDR3 is TGTGCCAGCACTTCGGGATTGACCTACGAGCAGTACTTC. It is translated as CASTSGLTYEQYF.

J is TRBJ1-5 and V is TRBV25-1; D is unresolved. The germline V and J ends were trimmed by 5 bases and 2 bases, with 16 bases remaining between them. Germline CDR1 and CDR2: MGHDK and SYGVNS. The CDR3 runs to 16 residues. The CDR3: CASSPPGERGNQPQHF. In nucleotides, the CDR3 is TGTGCCAGCAGTCCCCCGGGTGAGAGGGGCAATCAGCCCCAGCATTTT.

Only a few counts were recorded for this clone. The same CDR3 also results from other DNA sequences found in this sample. This rearrangement joins TRBV19 to TRBJ2-7; 10 bases line up with TRBD2. Germline CDR1 LNHDA, CDR2 SQIVND (reference sequence). The CDR3 has 14 residues. V was pared by 5 bases and J by 1 base, with 2 bases of the junction left unmatched. The CDR3 spells CASSRTSGSYEQYF. As DNA, the CDR3 is TGTGCCAGTAGTCGGACTAGCGGTTCCTACGAGCAGTACTTC.

The chain links TRBV24-1 to TRBJ2-1; 10 nucleotides agree with TRBD2. This CDR3 spans 17 amino acids. V was clipped by 4 bases and J by 3 bases; unmatched bases: 8. Germline assignment: CDR1 KGHDR and CDR2 SFDVKD. CDR3 loop: CATSDLAGEGGYNEQFF. CDR3 nucleotides: TGTGCCACCAGTGACCTAGCGGGAGAAGGAGGCTACAATGAGCAGTTCTTC.

The CDR3 DNA reads as TGTGCCAGCTCCTCCCTGACAGGGCCCTACGAGCAGTACTTC. Its translation is CASSSLTGPYEQYF. The chain combines TRBV7-9 with TRBJ2-7; 7 nucleotides match TRBD1. This CDR3 is 14 amino acids long. Germline CDR1 SEHNR, CDR2 FQNEAQ (reference sequence). Losses at the gene ends were 8 bases for V and 2 bases for J; bases not matched to a gene: 9. Full variable domain (remainder filled in from reference TRBV7-9 and TRBJ2-7): DTGVSQNPRHKITKRGQNVTFRCDPISEHNRLYWYRQTLGQGPEFLTYFQNEAQLEKSRLLSDRFSAERPKGSFSTLEIQRTEQGDSAMYLCASSSLTGPYEQYFGPGTRLTVT.

The chain carries TRBV30 and TRBJ1-2; D remains ambiguous. V gave up 0 bases and J gave up 3 bases, with 14 bases separating them. In germline, CDR1 is GTSNPN, CDR2 SVGIG (reference sequence). The CDR3 contains 15 residues. For the CDR3, the DNA is TGTGCCTGGAGTGTACTCCCTGAATTTCACTATGGCTACACCTTC. Translating gives CAWSVLPEFHYGYTF. The whole variable domain, filled in from reference TRBV30 and TRBJ1-2, reads SQTIHQWPATLVQPVGSPLSLECTVEGTSNPNLYWYRQAAGRGLQLLFYSVGIGQISSEVPQNLSASRPQDRQFILSSKKLLLSDSGFYLCAWSVLPEFHYGYTFGSGTRLTVV.

The rearrangement uses TRBV11-1 and TRBJ2-2, with 11 bases aligning to TRBD2. Germline trimming cut 4 bases from V and 7 bases from J; bases unmatched to any gene: 8. Germline loops: CDR1 SGHAT, CDR2 FQDESV (reference sequence). The CDR3 has 16 amino acids. The CDR3 protein is CASSYLAGGPDGELFF. The CDR3 DNA follows: TGTGCCAGCAGCTATCTAGCGGGAGGACCCGACGGGGAGCTGTTTTTT.